These 29 T cell receptor beta chains were sequenced from one sample in a study of T cell responses to AZD1222 COVID-19 vaccine. The data were produced by immunoSEQ multiplex PCR, yet TCRdb's version contains in-frame clones alone and is incomplete. This table holds over 100,000 clones, just over 90% found once. Here the sequenced sample was peripheral blood, taken 28 days after the second AZD1222 dose. All receptors derive from an adult who received the AZD1222 COVID-19 vaccine.

The chain recombines TRBV19 with TRBJ1-5, with D unresolved. The CDR3 runs 15 residues. Germline loops: CDR1 LNHDA, CDR2 SQIVND (reference sequence). Trimming stripped 5 bases from V and 1 base from J, with 12 bases between. The CDR3 DNA follows: TGTGCCAGTAGTGCAGCCTTCATGAGCAATCAGCCCCAGCATTTT. Protein: CASSAAFMSNQPQHF.

The J gene is TRBJ2-7, the V gene TRBV5-6; a weak D match, TRBD1 (5 bases). The ends were cut back, 4 bases at V and 0 bases at J, with 14 bases in the middle. This CDR3 is 15 amino acids long. Germline CDR1 reads SGHDT; CDR2 reads YYEEEE. The chain's CDR3 is CASSLRGFSSYEQYF. CDR3 nucleotide sequence: TGTGCCAGCAGCCTTAGGGGCTTTAGCTCCTACGAGCAGTACTTC.

In its sample, this clone was seen a few times. The V and J genes are TRBV5-1 and TRBJ2-2; D gene ambiguous. Trimming stripped 3 bases from V and 6 bases from J, with 6 bases between. Per germline, CDR1 SGHRS and CDR2 YFSETQ. This CDR3 contains 12 residues. The CDR3 here is CASSWIPGELFF. The DNA of the CDR3 is TGCGCCAGCAGCTGGATACCCGGGGAGCTGTTTTTT.

The chain is built from TRBV7-8 and TRBJ2-7; D not resolved. Germline V gene lookup returns CDR1 SGHVS and CDR2 FQNEAQ. V was clipped by 2 bases and J by 6 bases, with 14 bases between them. The CDR3 runs 14 residues. The CDR3 spells CASSLLQFPFEQYF. DNA for the CDR3: TGTGCCAGCAGCTTACTCCAGTTCCCCTTCGAGCAGTACTTC.

The chain has TRBV2 and TRBJ2-4; D gene ambiguous. The length of the CDR3 is 14 residues. The germline V gene encodes CDR1 SNHLY and CDR2 FYNNEI. V was cut by 6 bases and J by 3 bases, with 12 bases left in between. The CDR3 DNA is TGTGCCAGCAGCAACTTGATTGTCAAAAACATTCAGTACTTC. Translating gives CASSNLIVKNIQYF.

As to this clone: This CDR3 is also generated by other DNA sequences in the sample. In nucleotides, the CDR3 is TGTGCCAGCAGCTTGGAGAGCGGGAGGAAAAACGAGCAGTACTTC. Translated, it gives CASSLESGRKNEQYF. V gene TRBV5-4 combines with J gene TRBJ2-7, with 9 bases matching TRBD2. The V gene end was trimmed by 0 bases and the J gene end by 5 bases; junction bases not matched to a gene: 6. The germline V gene encodes CDR1 SGHNT and CDR2 YYREEE (reference sequence). The CDR3 totals 15 residues.

V and J are TRBV11-3 and TRBJ2-1; D perhaps matches TRBD2 (6 bases). Germline CDR1 is SGHNT and CDR2 is YENEEA. V lost 3 bases and J lost 9, with 12 bases in between. CDR3 size: 13 residues. The CDR3 is CASSLIRESEQFF. Here the CDR3 DNA reads TGTGCCAGCAGCTTGATCCGGGAGAGTGAGCAGTTCTTC. Drawing the rest from reference TRBV11-3 and TRBJ2-1, the complete variable domain is EAGVVQSPRYKIIEKKQPVAFWCNPISGHNTLYWYLQNLGQGPELLIRYENEEAVDDSQLPKDRFSAERLKGVDSTLKIQPAELGDSAVYLCASSLIRESEQFFGPGTRLTVL.

The chain is built from TRBV7-3 and TRBJ2-6; tentative D call: TRBD1 (6 bases). V was clipped by 5 bases and J by 3 bases, with 11 bases between them. Germline assignment: CDR1 SGHTA and CDR2 FQGTGA. There are 15 residues in the CDR3. CDR3 amino acids: CASSLGGGGANVLTF. The CDR3 DNA sequence: TGTGCCAGCAGCCTAGGGGGTGGTGGGGCCAACGTCCTGACTTTC.

DNA of the CDR3: TGTGCCTGGAGGTTAGCGGGAGTTCCTGAGCAGTTCTTC. Its protein is CAWRLAGVPEQFF. The V call is TRBV30, the J call TRBJ2-1; 9 nucleotides agree with TRBD2. The CDR3 length is 13 residues. Germline CDR1 and CDR2: GTSNPN and SVGIG (reference sequence). The ends lost 3 bases at V and 9 bases at J; junction bases unmatched: 6.

V gene TRBV24-1 combines with J gene TRBJ2-5; D is unclear. Germline V gene lookup returns CDR1 KGHDR and CDR2 SFDVKD. The CDR3 is 12 residues long. Trimming stripped 7 bases from V and 5 bases from J, with 10 bases between. The CDR3 sequence: CATSGDGETQYF. The CDR3 DNA reads as TGTGCCACCAGCGGCGATGGGGAGACCCAGTACTTC.

The rearrangement uses TRBV19 and TRBJ2-2; no definite D call. This CDR3 comprises 14 residues. V was cut by 3 bases and J by 0 bases, with 5 bases left in between. The germline V gene has CDR1 LNHDA and CDR2 SQIVND (reference sequence). CDR3 bases: TGTGCCAGTAGTATGGCTCCGAACACCGGGGAGCTGTTTTTT. This sequence encodes CASSMAPNTGELFF. Based on the CDR3 plus reference TRBV19 and TRBJ2-2, the full variable domain is DGGITQSPKYLFRKEGQNVTLSCEQNLNHDAMYWYRQDPGQGLRLIYYSQIVNDFQKGDIAEGYSVSREKKESFPLTVTSAQKNPTAFYLCASSMAPNTGELFFGEGSRLTVL.

V usage is TRBV30 and J usage is TRBJ2-2; the D gene is possibly TRBD2 (6 bases). The CDR3 is 17 residues long. V was clipped by 2 bases and J by 5 bases, with 21 bases between them. Germline V gives CDR1 GTSNPN, CDR2 SVGIG (reference sequence). CDR3 region: CAWSPWRAGSRTGELFF. Written as DNA, the CDR3 is TGTGCCTGGAGTCCATGGAGGGCAGGGAGTCGGACCGGGGAGCTGTTTTTT.

V and J are TRBV30 and TRBJ1-5; D perhaps matches TRBD1 (6 bases). V was clipped by 2 bases and J by 5 bases, with 16 bases between them. The CDR3 totals 15 residues. CDR1 is GTSNPN and CDR2 is SVGIG in the germline V gene (reference sequence). CDR3 coding DNA: TGTGCCTGGAGTCGGGGCCTAAGGGGGGATCAGCCCCAGCATTTT. Translation gives CAWSRGLRGDQPQHF.

The chain couples TRBV4-1 to TRBJ2-5; D may be TRBD1 (6 bases). The CDR3 has 16 amino acids. V lost 4 bases and J lost 0, with 15 bases in between. The germline CDR1 and CDR2 sequences are MGHRA and YSYEKL. The CDR3 here is CASSRSAGENQETQYF. The CDR3 bases are TGCGCCAGCAGCCGGTCGGCAGGGGAAAACCAAGAGACCCAGTACTTC.

This clone turned up a few times. This chain uses TRBV29-1 with TRBJ2-7; no firm D call. V lost 1 base and J 6 bases, leaving 7 bases between the germline ends. This CDR3 contains 11 residues. CDR1 is SQVTM, CDR2 ANQGSEA, per germline. CDR3 DNA sequence: TGCAGCGTTGAAGGCGGCTCCGAGCAGTACTTC. As protein: CSVEGGSEQYF.

Of note for this clone: This sample includes further DNA sequences coding for the same CDR3. The genes are TRBV18 and TRBJ2-5; the D is unclear. V dropped 6 bases and J dropped 1 base, with 3 bases sitting between them. The CDR3 is made up of 11 amino acids. The germline V gene has CDR1 KGHSH and CDR2 LQKENI. DNA of the CDR3: TGTGCCAGCTCTCTCCAAGAGACCCAGTACTTC. Translated: CASSLQETQYF.

The chain combines TRBV7-6 with TRBJ2-7; 8 bases are shared with TRBD1. The CDR3 is 17 residues long. Trimming removed 4 bases from V and 0 bases from J; junction bases left unmatched: 11. CDR1 and CDR2 from the germline V gene are SGHVS and FNYEAQ. CDR3 coding DNA: TGTGCCAGCAGCTCACCCGCCGGACAGGGTCGCTCCTACGAGCAGTACTTC. Translating gives CASSSPAGQGRSYEQYF.

V gene TRBV19 combines with J gene TRBJ1-2; 9 nucleotides align to TRBD1. The CDR3 spans 21 residues. V shed 0 bases, J shed 0 bases, and the junction held 17 bases outside the gene matches. CDR1 LNHDA and CDR2 SQIVND come from the germline V gene (reference sequence). The CDR3 region is CASSIDPLVRGQGQPNYGYTF. The CDR3, as DNA: TGTGCCAGTAGTATAGATCCATTAGTTAGGGGACAGGGACAACCTAACTATGGCTACACCTTC.

The chain uses TRBV7-9 and TRBJ1-1; D is ambiguous. The CDR3 has 11 residues. V was pared by 0 bases and J by 11 bases, with 7 bases between. Germline CDR1 SEHNR, CDR2 FQNEAQ (reference sequence). DNA of the CDR3: TGTGCCAGCAGCTTAGCCGGCCAGGCTTTCTTT. Protein sequence: CASSLAGQAFF.

The genes are TRBV19 and TRBJ2-1; TRBD2 might be the D (5 bases). V lost 7 bases, J lost 7 bases, and 5 bases lay in between. The germline gives CDR1 LNHDA, CDR2 SQIVND (reference sequence). The CDR3 sequence is 10 residues long. In DNA form, the CDR3 reads TGTGCCAGTAAGCGGAATGAGCAGTTCTTC. Translated: CASKRNEQFF.

This clone was detected only a few times. The chain couples TRBV27 to TRBJ2-2; 8 nucleotides agree with TRBD1. The trim removed 8 bases at V and 1 base at J, leaving 0 bases unmatched. The CDR3 is 13 residues long. Germline V gene sequence: CDR1 MNHEY, CDR2 SMNVEV (reference sequence). The CDR3 sequence is CASGTGNTGELFF. DNA of the CDR3: TGTGCCAGCGGGACAGGGAACACCGGGGAGCTGTTTTTT.

This clone has only one observation. J is TRBJ2-3 and V is TRBV29-1; TRBD2 matches at 12 bases. The germline V gene encodes CDR1 SQVTM and CDR2 ANQGSEA. The trim removed 7 bases at V and 4 bases at J, leaving 6 bases unmatched. This CDR3 contains 14 residues. The CDR3 is CSAALAGGADTQYF. The CDR3 DNA is TGCAGCGCCGCACTAGCGGGGGGCGCAGATACGCAGTATTTT.

This sequence joins TRBV28 and TRBJ2-2; 12 bases are shared with TRBD2. This CDR3 contains 14 residues. Trimming cost V 9 bases and J 7 bases; bases outside gene matches: 6. Germline assignment: CDR1 MDHEN and CDR2 SYDVKM. DNA for the CDR3: TGTGCCAGTAACCTAGCGGGAGGGATCGGGGAGCTGTTTTTT. It translates to CASNLAGGIGELFF.

This clone turned up a few times. This chain connects TRBV6-5 to TRBJ2-2; tentative D call: TRBD1 (6 bases). The CDR3 runs to 15 residues. Between the trimmed V and J ends, which lost 2 bases and 1 base, there was a span of 8 bases. Germline loops: CDR1 MNHEY, CDR2 SVGAGI. DNA for the CDR3: TGTGCCAGCAGTTACCGACAGGAGAACACCGGGGAGCTGTTTTTT. Its translation is CASSYRQENTGELFF.

V gene TRBV28 combines with J gene TRBJ1-5; 8 bases line up with TRBD1. The CDR3 spans 16 residues. CDR1 and CDR2 (germline): MDHEN, SYDVKM. V shed 6 bases, J shed 1 base, and the junction held 8 bases outside the gene matches. CDR3 amino acids: CASSSPGQESNQPQHF. The CDR3, as DNA: TGTGCCAGCAGCTCCCCGGGACAGGAGAGCAATCAGCCCCAGCATTTT.

This chain joins TRBV6-1 and TRBJ2-3; 8 bases fit TRBD2. The CDR3 runs 13 residues. The germline CDR1 and CDR2 sequences are MNHNS and SASEGT. The trim removed 6 bases at V and 5 bases at J, leaving 4 bases unmatched. CDR3 DNA: TGTGCCAGCAGGGCGGGAGGAGGAGATACGCAGTATTTT. It is translated as CASRAGGGDTQYF.

This clone was detected only once. The V gene is TRBV9, the J gene TRBJ2-3; TRBD2 aligns across 7 bases. The V gene's germline CDR1 is SGDLS and CDR2 YYNGEE. The CDR3 spans 16 residues. V lost 0 bases and J lost 1; bases outside the gene matches: 5. CDR3 protein: CASSVAPGGGTDTQYF. CDR3 nucleotides: TGTGCCAGCAGCGTAGCCCCGGGAGGCGGCACAGATACGCAGTATTTT.

The chain combines TRBV2 with TRBJ2-7; D might be TRBD2 (6 bases). Germline-derived CDR1 and CDR2 are SNHLY and FYNNEI. The CDR3 is 19 amino acids. Between the trimmed V and J ends, which lost 0 bases and 2 bases, there was a span of 23 bases. As DNA, the CDR3 is TGTGCCAGCAGTGAAGCGGGGGACTGGGGAATTTGGCACACCTACGAGCAGTACTTC. Its protein is CASSEAGDWGIWHTYEQYF. The full variable domain, with the rest looked up from reference TRBV2 and TRBJ2-7, is EPEVTQTPSHQVTQMGQEVILRCVPISNHLYFYWYRQILGQKVEFLVSFYNNEISEKSEIFDDQFSVERPDGSNFTLKIRSTKLEDSAMYFCASSEAGDWGIWHTYEQYFGPGTRLTVT.

The chain couples TRBV9 to TRBJ1-2; maybe TRBD1 (5 bases). V was trimmed by 2 bases and J by 6 bases, leaving 17 bases between them. The length of the CDR3 is 15 residues. Germline V CDR1 and CDR2: SGDLS, YYNGEE. CDR3 DNA sequence: TGTGCCAGCAGCGTGATCGGAGGGGCGGCCGATGGCTACACCTTC. This codes for CASSVIGGAADGYTF.